This note documents a single T cell receptor beta chain sequence. This sample stems from a study of shared clonotypes between healthy human individuals. The germline V gene encodes CDR1 SGDLS and CDR2 YYNGEE. The CDR3 is made up of 12 amino acids. Trimming stripped 6 bases from V and 3 bases from J, with 9 bases between. Clones were sequenced by immunoSEQ multiplex PCR, and TCRdb holds only the in-frame ones, with some missing. Of some 800,000 clones listed, 90% to 95% are singletons. Naive CD8 populations comprised CD45RO-negative cells positively selected for CCR7, excluding terminally differentiated effector memory CD45RA+ cells.

The sample was naive CD8+ T cells sorted from blood. This clonotype was obtained from a man younger than 45 in good health. V is TRBV9 and J is TRBJ1-2; D is unresolved. CDR3 sequence: CASTPEYYGYTF. The CDR3 nucleotides are TGTGCCAGCACCCCCGAATACTATGGCTACACCTTC. The full variable domain, its missing parts supplied by reference TRBV9 and TRBJ1-2, is DSGVTQTPKHLITATGQRVTLRCSPRSGDLSVYWYQQSLDQGLQFLIQYYNGEERAKGNILERFSAQQFPDLHSELNLSSLELGDSALYFCASTPEYYGYTFGSGTRLTVV.